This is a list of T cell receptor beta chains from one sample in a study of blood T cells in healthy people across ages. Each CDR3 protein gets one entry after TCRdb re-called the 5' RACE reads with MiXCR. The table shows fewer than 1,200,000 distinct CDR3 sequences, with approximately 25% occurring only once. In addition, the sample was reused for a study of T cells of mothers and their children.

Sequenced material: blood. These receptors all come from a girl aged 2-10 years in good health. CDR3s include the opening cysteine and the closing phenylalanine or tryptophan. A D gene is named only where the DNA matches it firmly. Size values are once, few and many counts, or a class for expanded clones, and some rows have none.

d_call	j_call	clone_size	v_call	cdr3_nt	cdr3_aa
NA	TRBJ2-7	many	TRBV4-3	TGCGCCAGCAGCACGGGCTACTCCTACGAGCAGTACTTC	CASSTGYSYEQYF
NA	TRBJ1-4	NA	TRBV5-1	TGCGCCAGCAGCTTGGAGGGCCGGCGGGAAAAACTGTTTTTT	CASSLEGRREKLFF
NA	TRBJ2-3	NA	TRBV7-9	TGTGCCAGCAGCTTAGAGGGTTTCGCAGATACGCAGTATTTT	CASSLEGFADTQYF
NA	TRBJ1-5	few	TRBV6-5	TGTGCCAGCAGTTTTCGGGGGCAGCCCCAGCATTTT	CASSFRGQPQHF
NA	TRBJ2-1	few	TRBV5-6	TGTGCCAGCAGCTTGTGGGGGGTTTCCTACAATGAGCAGTTCTTC	CASSLWGVSYNEQFF
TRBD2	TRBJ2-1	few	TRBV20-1	TGCAGTGCTAGAGATCCCCGCTTCAGCGGGAGGGAATGGGATGAGCAGTTCTTC	CSARDPRFSGREWDEQFF
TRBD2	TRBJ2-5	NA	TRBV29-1	TGCAGCGTTGAAGGCCCCGGGGGGGAGACCCAGTACTTC	CSVEGPGGETQYF
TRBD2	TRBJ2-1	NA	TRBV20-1	TGCAGTGCTAGGAGGACTAGCGGGAGATGGGGTAATGAGCAGTTCTTC	CSARRTSGRWGNEQFF
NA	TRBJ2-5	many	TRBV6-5	TGTGCCAGCACCAGAGGGGGTGGAGGGGGTGAGACCCAGTACTTC	CASTRGGGGGETQYF
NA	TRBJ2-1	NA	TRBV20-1	TGCAGTGCTAGAGAGGTAAATGAGCAGTTCTTC	CSAREVNEQFF
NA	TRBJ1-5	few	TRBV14	TGTGCCAGCAGCAACAGGGAATTACAGCCCCAGCATTTT	CASSNRELQPQHF
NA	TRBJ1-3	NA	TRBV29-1	TGCAGCGTTCGTGACCCGCGAAACCCCATATATTTT	CSVRDPRNPIYF
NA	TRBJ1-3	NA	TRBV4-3	TGCGCCAGCAGCCAAGAAAAGGATACCACCATATATTTT	CASSQEKDTTIYF
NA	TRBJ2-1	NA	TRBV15	TGTGCCACCAGCTTACAATACAATGAGCAGTTCTTC	CATSLQYNEQFF
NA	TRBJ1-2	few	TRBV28	TGTGCCAGCAGTTTCAAGATCTATGGCTACACCTTC	CASSFKIYGYTF
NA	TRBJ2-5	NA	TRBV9	TGTGCCAGCAGCGTGGAGGAGGGAGAGACCCAGTACTTC	CASSVEEGETQYF
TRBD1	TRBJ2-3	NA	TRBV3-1	TGTGCCAGCAGCCGAACAGGGGAAACTAGCACAGATACGCAGTATTTT	CASSRTGETSTDTQYF
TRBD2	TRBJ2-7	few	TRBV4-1	TGCGCCAGCAGCCAAATCGGCGCGGGAGAGGACGAGCAGTACTTC	CASSQIGAGEDEQYF
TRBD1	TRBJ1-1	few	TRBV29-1	TGCAGCGACCGGACAGGGGAAAACACTGAAGCTTTCTTT	CSDRTGENTEAFF
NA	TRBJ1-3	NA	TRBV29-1	TGCAGCGTCATCCCCACAGATAGCTCTGGAAACACCATATATTTT	CSVIPTDSSGNTIYF
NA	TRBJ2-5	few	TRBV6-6	TGTGCCAGCAGTTACTCCCGGATACAAGAGACCCAGTACTTC	CASSYSRIQETQYF
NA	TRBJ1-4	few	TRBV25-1	TGTGCCAGCAGTGAAAATCGGGAAGTCCGCGCGGAGGGCGAAAAACTGTTTTTT	CASSENREVRAEGEKLFF
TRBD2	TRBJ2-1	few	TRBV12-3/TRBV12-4	TGTGCCAGCAGACCAATTCTAGCGGGAGGGGCCAATGAGCAGTTCTTC	CASRPILAGGANEQFF
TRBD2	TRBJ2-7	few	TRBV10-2	TGCGCCAGCAGTGAATCAGCGGGAGGGCTTCAGCAGTACTTC	CASSESAGGLQQYF
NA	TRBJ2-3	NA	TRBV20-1	TGCAGTGCTCCCAGAACAGATACGCAGTATTTT	CSAPRTDTQYF
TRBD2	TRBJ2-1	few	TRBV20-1	TGCAGTGCTACGGAGCCTCTACGCGGGAGCTCCTACAATGAGCAGTTCTTC	CSATEPLRGSSYNEQFF
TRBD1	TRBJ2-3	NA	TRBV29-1	TGCAGCGTGACCGGGACAGAGCCTTCGGGAGATACGCAGTATTTT	CSVTGTEPSGDTQYF
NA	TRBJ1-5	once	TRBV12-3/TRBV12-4	TGTGCCAGCAGTACCACAGGGTTTCAGCCCCAGCATTTT	CASSTTGFQPQHF
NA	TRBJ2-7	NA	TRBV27	TGTGCCAGCAGTTACACCGGCGACAGCTCCTACGAGCAGTACTTC	CASSYTGDSSYEQYF
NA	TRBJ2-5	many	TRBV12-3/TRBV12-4	TGTGCCAGCAAAAGGGTAGGAGGTGGGGAGACCCAGTACTTC	CASKRVGGGETQYF
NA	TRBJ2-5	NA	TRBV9	TGTGCCAGCAGCGACTTTGGGTGGGCCCAGTACTTC	CASSDFGWAQYF
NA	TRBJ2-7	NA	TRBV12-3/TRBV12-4	TGTGCCAGCAGTTACGGGGGGCGTAACGAGCAGTACTTC	CASSYGGRNEQYF
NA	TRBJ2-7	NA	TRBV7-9	TGTGCCAGCAGCCCCCCAGGGTACGGAACCGAGCAGTACTTC	CASSPPGYGTEQYF
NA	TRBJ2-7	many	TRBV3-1	TGTGCCAGCAGCCGTTCGAGAGGCGAGCAGTACTTC	CASSRSRGEQYF
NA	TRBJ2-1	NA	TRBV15	TGTGCCACCAGCAGAGTTAGGGTGGCAAACTCCTACAATGAGCAGTTCTTC	CATSRVRVANSYNEQFF
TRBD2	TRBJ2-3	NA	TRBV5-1	TGCGCCAGCAGCGGGAGGGGAGTCGACACAGATACGCAGTATTTT	CASSGRGVDTDTQYF
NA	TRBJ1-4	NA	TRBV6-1	TGTGCCAGCATATCGGGACATTTAAAACTGTTTTTT	CASISGHLKLFF
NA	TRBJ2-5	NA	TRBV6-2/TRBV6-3	TGTGCCAGCACGGGGGTCTGGTGGCAAGAGACCCAGTACTTC	CASTGVWWQETQYF
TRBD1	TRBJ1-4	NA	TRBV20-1	TGCAGTGCTACTCCCGGGACAGCAACTAATGAAAAACTGTTTTTT	CSATPGTATNEKLFF
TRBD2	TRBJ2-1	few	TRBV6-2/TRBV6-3	TGTGCCAGCAGGATCCCGGGACTAACGCATGAGCAGTTCTTC	CASRIPGLTHEQFF
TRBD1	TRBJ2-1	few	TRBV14	TGTACCAGCAGCCGACAGGGAACCATATACAATGAGCAGTTCTTC	CTSSRQGTIYNEQFF
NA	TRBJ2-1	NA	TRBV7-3	TGTGCCAGCAGCTTAACGGGCGGTCCCAATGAGCAGTTCTTC	CASSLTGGPNEQFF
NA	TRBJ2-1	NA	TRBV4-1	TGCGCCAGCAGCCAAGAGCCAGGGGAGAGGAATGAGCAGTTCTTC	CASSQEPGERNEQFF
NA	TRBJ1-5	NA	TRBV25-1	TGTGCCAGTGGGGTGGGCAATCAGCCCCAGCATTTT	CASGVGNQPQHF
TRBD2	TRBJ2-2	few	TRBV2	TGTGCCAGCAGTGAAGTTAGTAGCGGGCCCACGAACACCGGGGAGCTGTTTTTT	CASSEVSSGPTNTGELFF
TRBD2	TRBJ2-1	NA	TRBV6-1	TGTGCCATTGCTCGTATTGCGGGAGGGCCCGGTGAGCAGTTCTTC	CAIARIAGGPGEQFF
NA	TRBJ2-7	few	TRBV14	TGTGCCAGCAGCCAAGACATTGGGTACGAGCAGTACTTC	CASSQDIGYEQYF
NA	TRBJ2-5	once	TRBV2	TGTGCCAGCAGTGATCGGGCTAGCTCAAGAGAGACCCAGTACTTC	CASSDRASSRETQYF
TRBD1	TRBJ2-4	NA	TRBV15	TGTGCCACAGCCGACCCGGGACAGGGGGTAGACATTCAGTACTTC	CATADPGQGVDIQYF
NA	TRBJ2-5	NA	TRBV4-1	TGCGCCAGCAGCCAAGTAATGGGAGGAGAGACCCAGTACTTC	CASSQVMGGETQYF
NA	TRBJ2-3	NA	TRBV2	TGTGCCAGCAGTGAAGCTCCTAGGGATACGCAGTATTTT	CASSEAPRDTQYF
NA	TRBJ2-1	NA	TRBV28	TGTGCCAGCAGTTGGAGCAAAACGTACGGTGAGCAGTTCTTC	CASSWSKTYGEQFF
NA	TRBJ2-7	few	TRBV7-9	TGTGCCAGCAGCATTCCGGGACACCCGTACGAGCAGTACTTC	CASSIPGHPYEQYF
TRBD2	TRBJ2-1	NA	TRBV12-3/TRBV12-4	TGTGCCAGCAGCACCGGACTAGCGGGAGGCACGAATGAGCAGTTCTTC	CASSTGLAGGTNEQFF
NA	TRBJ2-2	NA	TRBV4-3	TGCGCCAGCAGCCAACGTAGCAGCGGGGAGCTGTTTTTT	CASSQRSSGELFF
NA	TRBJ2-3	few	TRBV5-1	TGCGCCAGCAGCTCGCCAGGGGGGTTGCAGTATTTT	CASSSPGGLQYF
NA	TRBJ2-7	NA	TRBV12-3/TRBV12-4	TGTGCCAGCAGTTTTGGGTCCAGGGGTTCCTACGAGCAGTACTTC	CASSFGSRGSYEQYF
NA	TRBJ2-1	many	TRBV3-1	TGTGCCAGCAGCCTTGCGGACTCCACCCAGTTCTTC	CASSLADSTQFF
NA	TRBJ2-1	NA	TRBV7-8	TGTGCCAGCAGCTTAGGTCAGGGTAGGGGCTACAATGAGCAGTTCTTC	CASSLGQGRGYNEQFF